This T cell receptor beta chain was found in a study of cytomegalovirus exposure and HLA in healthy donors. Germline CDR1 is MGHRA and CDR2 is YSYEKL. The V gene lost 2 bases and the J gene lost 3 bases, with 2 bases spanning the gap. The CDR3 is 12 residues long. The PCR employed 60 Vbeta primers together with 13 Jbeta primers. The repertoire was sequenced with immunoSEQ multiplex PCR; TCRdb's copy has only in-frame clones and lacks some. This sample contains 55,000 to 65,000 clones. The rearrangement links TRBV4-1 to TRBJ2-1; no reliable D call. The sequenced sample consisted of PBMCs. The sequence was collected from a woman aged 18 to 35 in good health and CMV-seronegative. In DNA form, the CDR3 reads TGCGCCAGCAGCCAACTCTACAATGAGCAGTTCTTC. Its translation: CASSQLYNEQFF.